The clone carrying this T cell receptor (beta chain) was seen more than once but under ten times. Its antigen is unidentified. The study enrolled patients aged 18 to 65 with newly diagnosed hyperthyroidism of under 2 months' duration. Using RNA transcripts as the source, TCR beta CDR3 regions were amplified. The primer set for the first-round RT-PCR of the TCR CDR3 was HTBI. In TCRdb, the multiplex PCR reads were re-called with MiXCR into one record per CDR3 protein. The table lists roughly 840,000 distinct CDR3 sequences, over 35% of them singletons. This record comes from a study of T cells in Graves' hyperthyroidism and ophthalmopathy. Overall study findings and caveats: In validation, the model predicted ophthalmopathy. These predictions came a median around 5.9 months before onset.

Germline CDR1 is MNHNY and CDR2 is SVGAGI (reference sequence). This CDR3 comprises 13 residues. V dropped 5 bases and J dropped 4; count of bases not matched to a gene: 4. The chain carries TRBV6-6 and TRBJ2-5; 7 bases fit TRBD2. The sequence derives from a man younger than 30 with Graves' hyperthyroidism. Sequencing input: blood. CDR3 protein: CASSISGRETQYF. The CDR3 region has the DNA TGTGCCAGCAGTATTAGCGGGCGAGAGACCCAGTACTTC.